This TCR beta chain was found in a study of beta chain features in type 1 diabetes. Findings of the study overall: PCR might favor shorter templates, but any such skew would affect patients and controls equally. The VDJ junctions of type 1 diabetes patients carried fewer insertions and more deletions.

A few counts support this clone. The antigen remains undetermined. Around 120 mL of blood, on average, came from one heparinised draw per donor. Central memory, naive, regulatory and stem cell-like memory CD4+ cells were sorted by CD45RO/CCR7/CD25/CD127/CD95/CD27. Every isolated RNA sample was fully reverse transcribed, so sequencing captured expressed TCRB transcripts. The data were produced by immunoSEQ multiplex PCR, yet TCRdb's version contains in-frame clones alone and is incomplete. The sample comprises hundreds of thousands of clones, 14% of which are singletons, and roughly 0.033% rests with the top ten. From germline, CDR1 is SGHDN and CDR2 FVKESK. The CDR3 extends over 17 amino acids. Between the trimmed V and J ends, which lost 0 bases and 4 bases, there was a span of 13 bases.

The rearrangement uses TRBV14 and TRBJ1-6; no clear D gene. This receptor was identified in a man younger than 40 in good health. Sequencing was done on a sample of naive CD4+ T cells from blood. The CDR3 region is CASSQDNTGRYNSPLHF. In DNA, the CDR3 is TGTGCCAGCAGCCAAGATAACACCGGGAGATATAATTCACCCCTCCACTTT.